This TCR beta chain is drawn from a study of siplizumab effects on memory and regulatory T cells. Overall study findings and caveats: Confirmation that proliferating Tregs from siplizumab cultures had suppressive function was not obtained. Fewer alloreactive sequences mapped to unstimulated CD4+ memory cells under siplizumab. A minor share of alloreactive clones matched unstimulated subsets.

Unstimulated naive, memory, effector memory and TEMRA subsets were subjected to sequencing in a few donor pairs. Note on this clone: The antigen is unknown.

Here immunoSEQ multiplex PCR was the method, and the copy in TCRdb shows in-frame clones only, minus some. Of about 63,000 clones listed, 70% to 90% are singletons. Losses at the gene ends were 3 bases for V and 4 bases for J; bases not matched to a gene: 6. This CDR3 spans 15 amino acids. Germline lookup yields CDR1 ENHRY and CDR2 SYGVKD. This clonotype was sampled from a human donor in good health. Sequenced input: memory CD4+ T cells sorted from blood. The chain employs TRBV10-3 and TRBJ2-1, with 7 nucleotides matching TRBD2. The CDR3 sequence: CAISDSSGPYNEQFF. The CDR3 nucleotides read TGTGCCATCAGTGATTCTAGCGGACCTTACAATGAGCAGTTCTTC.